This T cell receptor (beta chain) was found in a study of blood T cell repertoires in COVID-19 (dated by TCRdb to 2018 to 2020). About the full investigation: The collaborator samples originated in the United States, Italy and Spain and spanned the acute and convalescent phases of COVID-19. The prospective study material was composed of cDNA or gDNA derived from T cells, B-cell-depleted T cells, or PBMCs. Subjects who had been exposed to COVID-19, were actively infected with it, or had recovered from it provided the deeply sampled blood TCRbeta repertoires that made up the dataset. The repertoires were released in a freely available public database meant as a resource for research on the immune response to SARS-CoV-2. The samples were drawn from two sources: the first 160 participants of the ongoing ImmuneRACE study, and 950 to 1,500 subjects contributed by 6 global collaborators. The sample metadata nearly always contained a de-identified subject ID, COVID-19 status, age in years and sex. Where available, HLA class I and class II types were taken from metadata supplied by the sample provider and were not determined by assay-based typing.

Comment on this clone: What antigen it recognizes has not been identified. No base quality information exists; no much larger clone differs at one position.

Paper-wide results and their limitations: How much clinical and demographic metadata was included differed by source and by participant, and the metadata was provided uncurated.

The immunoSEQ Assay, a bias-controlled multiplex PCR, was used to amplify TCRbeta CDR3 regions from genomic DNA. Concerning the study's data processing: Nucleated cell counts per sample were estimated from amplification of reference gene primers within the assay. To quantify the absolute abundance of each unique TCRbeta CDR3 rearrangement, sequence reads were collapsed and filtered. For each sample, productive Simpson clonality was calculated as the square root of Simpson's diversity index over productive rearrangements. TCRdb's version of the immuneACCESS table is confined to in-frame rearrangements and falls short of the full clone set. An unresolved V gene accounts for under half of the shortfall where checked; the remainder is of unknown origin. From that table come the V and J calls and clone size; the DNA was used to work out D and trimming. The sample has roughly 230,000 clones on record, 88% of them singletons. 0.7% of the sample belongs to the ten largest clones.

Whole blood was collected in K2EDTA tubes by collaborating institutions according to the institutions' own protocols. For TCRbeta analysis, collaborators shipped samples in one of three forms: frozen whole blood, isolated PBMCs, or DNA extracted from either of those sample types. Ends trimmed: V by 5 bases, J by 0 bases; bases unmatched to a gene: 4. CDR1 is given as LGHNA and CDR2 as YSLEER, both from the germline V gene. Measured from the cysteine to the phenylalanine, the CDR3 is 16 residues long. Only the CDR3 DNA stays, 48 bases, in frame from base 1. Sequenced material: peripheral blood. The TCR originated in a human donor in a cohort sampled during active COVID-19. Recombination joined TRBV4-3 with TRBJ2-6, with 7 central nucleotides matching TRBD1. The CDR3 protein sequence reads: CASSYSGGSGANVLTF. The sequenced DNA: TGCGCCAGCAGCTACTCAGGGGGCTCTGGGGCCAACGTCCTGACTTTC.